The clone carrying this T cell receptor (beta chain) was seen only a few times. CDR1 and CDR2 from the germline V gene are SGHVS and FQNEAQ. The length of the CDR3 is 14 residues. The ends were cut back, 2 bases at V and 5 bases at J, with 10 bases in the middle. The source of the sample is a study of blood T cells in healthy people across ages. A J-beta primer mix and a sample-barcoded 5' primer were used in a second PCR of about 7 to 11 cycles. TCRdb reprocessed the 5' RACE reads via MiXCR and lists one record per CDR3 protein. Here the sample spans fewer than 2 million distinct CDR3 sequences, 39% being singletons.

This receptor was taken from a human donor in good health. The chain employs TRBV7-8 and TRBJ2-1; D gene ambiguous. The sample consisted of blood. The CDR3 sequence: CASSLSLNNNEQFF. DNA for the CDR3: TGTGCCAGCAGCTTATCTCTAAACAACAATGAGCAGTTCTTC. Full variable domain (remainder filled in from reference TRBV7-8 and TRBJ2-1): GAGVSQSPRYKVAKRGQDVALRCDPISGHVSLFWYQQALGQGPEFLTYFQNEAQLDKSGLPSDRFFAERPEGSVSTLKIQRTQQEDSAVYLCASSLSLNNNEQFFGPGTRLTVL.